This T cell receptor (beta chain) was profiled in a study of T cells in Graves' hyperthyroidism and ophthalmopathy. This clonotype occurred a few times. Antigen unknown. The TCR beta CDR3 regions underwent amplification using RNA transcripts as the source. TCR CDR3 regions were first amplified by RT-PCR with HTBI primers. A single record per CDR3 protein comes from TCRdb applying MiXCR to the multiplex PCR reads. The sample includes around 420,000 distinct CDR3 sequences, roughly an eighth of them seen just once. Study-level results: Ophthalmopathy was model-predicted a median about 7.1 months pre-onset. Among clonotypes expanded in thyroid above 0.001, most were also found in blood.

CDR1 and CDR2 (germline): SGHRS, YFSETQ. The CDR3 consists of 15 residues. The ends were cut back, 0 bases at V and 1 base at J, with 10 bases in the middle. This rearrangement joins TRBV5-1 to TRBJ1-1; TRBD1 is a possible D gene (6 bases). Sequences were obtained from blood. This clonotype was obtained from a woman aged 18-30 years with Graves' hyperthyroidism. CDR3 loop: CASSLGTGTNTEAFF. The CDR3 DNA sequence: TGCGCCAGCAGCTTGGGTACAGGGACGAACACTGAAGCTTTCTTT.